What follows are 30 T cell receptor beta chains derived from one specimen sequenced in a study of T-cell reconstitution after alpha-beta-depleted transplantation in children. The TCRbeta library incorporated unique molecular identifiers. Each CDR3 protein is one row after TCRdb ran MiXCR on the PCR reads. The sample lists hundreds of thousands of distinct CDR3 sequences, about 16% occurring once. The sequencing here drew on PBMCs, mostly from graft donor cells, taken 360 days after TCRalphabeta/CD19-depleted stem cell transplant. The receptors derive from a male patient under 10 years old who had a stem cell transplant for acute lymphoblastic leukemia, so the T cells may come from the graft donor.

The V and J genes are TRBV9 and TRBJ2-2, with 7 positions matching TRBD2. V shed 1 base, J shed 3 bases, and the junction held 15 bases outside the gene matches. CDR3 length: 19 amino acids. Germline V lookup: CDR1 SGDLS, CDR2 YYNGEE. Here the CDR3 DNA reads TGTGCCAGCAGCGTACCGAGCCGAGGTGCGGGAGAGCACACCGGGGAGCTGTTTTTT. It translates to CASSVPSRGAGEHTGELFF.

The genes are TRBV6-1 and TRBJ2-7; 7 nucleotides line up with TRBD2. Germline V CDR1 and CDR2: MNHNS, SASEGT. The CDR3 sequence is 16 residues long. J was trimmed by 1 base and V by 3 bases; bases with no gene match: 9. CDR3 coding DNA: TGTGCCAGCAGTGACTTAGGGAGGGAGCCTTCCTACGAGCAGTACTTC. Its protein is CASSDLGREPSYEQYF.

This chain uses TRBV9 with TRBJ2-7, with TRBD2 matching over 15 bases. The V gene end was trimmed by 0 bases and the J gene end by 3 bases; junction bases not matched to a gene: 10. This CDR3 has 19 amino acids. The V gene's germline CDR1 is SGDLS and CDR2 YYNGEE. CDR3 sequence (DNA): TGTGCCAGCAGCGTAGGAGGCAGTCCGGGACTAGCGGGAGGCTACGAGCAGTACTTC. Translating it yields CASSVGGSPGLAGGYEQYF.

The chain links TRBV14 to TRBJ2-2; 7 nucleotides match TRBD2. The junction had 6 bases not matched to a gene; V was cut back by 0 bases and J by 5 bases. Germline V CDR1 and CDR2: SGHDN, FVKESK. The CDR3 is made up of 16 amino acids. The CDR3 nucleotides read TGTGCCAGCAGCCAAGATGCGACTAGCTGGACCGGGGAGCTGTTTTTT. Translating gives CASSQDATSWTGELFF.

This clonotype was seen a handful of times. The chain is built from TRBV7-2 and TRBJ1-4, with D possibly being TRBD1 (5 bases). Germline-derived CDR1 and CDR2 are SGHTA and FQGNSA. The CDR3 covers 14 residues. Trimming took 6 bases from V and 8 from J, leaving 16 bases between them. CDR3 bases: TGTGCCAGCAGTATAGGGACCAATCGGGAAAAACTGTTTTTT. Its translation: CASSIGTNREKLFF.

A few counts support this clonotype. The chain joins TRBV28 to TRBJ1-6; D call uncertain. Deletions cut 3 bases from V and 5 bases from J, with 17 bases between. The CDR3 is 17 amino acids. Germline values: CDR1 MDHEN, CDR2 SYDVKM. CDR3 coding DNA: TGTGCCAGCAGTTTGGTCTTAGGGCCTGGTAATAATTCACCCCTCCACTTT. Amino acid sequence: CASSLVLGPGNNSPLHF.

The CDR3 DNA follows: TGTGCCAGCAGTTCGGGGACTACGGGCATTCAGTACTTC. The encoded protein is CASSSGTTGIQYF. The chain is built from TRBV12-3 or TRBV12-4 and TRBJ2-4; 7 bases agree with TRBD2. There are 13 residues in the CDR3. V was clipped by 4 bases and J by 9 bases; unmatched bases: 6.

This clonotype was picked up many times. The rearrangement links TRBV4-1 to TRBJ2-1, with 8 bases that match TRBD2. The CDR3 is 16 residues long. V trimming: 2 bases; J trimming: 5 bases; junction bases outside the gene matches: 8. Germline V gives CDR1 MGHRA, CDR2 YSYEKL. This chain's CDR3 is CASSQRKPAGDNEQFF. In nucleotides, the CDR3 is TGCGCCAGCAGCCAAAGAAAACCAGCGGGAGACAATGAGCAGTTCTTC.

The J gene is TRBJ1-2, the V gene TRBV7-3; D may be TRBD1 (6 bases). Germline loops: CDR1 SGHTA, CDR2 FQGTGA. This CDR3 contains 13 residues. Trimming pared 3 bases from V and 8 bases from J, leaving 13 bases between. CDR3 DNA: TGTGCCAGCAGCTTTTCAGCCGGGGGCGGCTACACCTTC. Translated, it gives CASSFSAGGGYTF.

Only a few counts were recorded for this clonotype. In nucleotides, the CDR3 is TGTGCCAGCAGTTTGGGTCTTGGGGCTACCTACACAGATACGCAGTATTTT. This gives the protein CASSLGLGATYTDTQYF. The chain combines TRBV12-3 or TRBV12-4 with TRBJ2-3; a weak D match, TRBD1 (5 bases). V lost 3 bases and J lost 2, with 18 bases in between. This CDR3 spans 17 amino acids.

This clonotype was found many times. This rearrangement joins TRBV9 to TRBJ2-5; 10 bases fit TRBD1. V was clipped by 4 bases and J by 4 bases; unmatched bases: 4. The CDR3 is 14 residues long. Germline-derived CDR1 and CDR2 are SGDLS and YYNGEE. CDR3 residues: CASSNRDRGETQYF. The CDR3 DNA reads as TGTGCCAGCAGCAACCGGGACAGGGGAGAGACCCAGTACTTC.

In regard to this clonotype: An end of the junction does not agree with germline; a read error may underlie this. The rearrangement joins TRBV7-7 to TRBJ2-2; no reliable D call. CDR1 is SSHAT and CDR2 is FNYEAQ in the germline V gene (reference sequence). The CDR3 length is 14 residues. This chain's CDR3 is CASSRNWATGELFF. CDR3 bases: TGTGCTAGCAGCCGAAACTGGGCCACCGGGGAGCTGTTTTTT.

This clonotype was seen more than once but under ten times. The rearrangement links TRBV4-1 to TRBJ2-7, with D hard to call. Trimming took 0 bases from V and 0 from J, leaving 6 bases between them. CDR3 length equals 14 residues. Germline assignment: CDR1 MGHRA and CDR2 YSYEKL. The CDR3 reads CASSQDLPSYEQYF. CDR3 sequence (DNA): TGCGCCAGCAGCCAAGATCTGCCCTCCTACGAGCAGTACTTC.

This chain links TRBV11-1 with TRBJ1-3; no clear D. The length of the CDR3 is 18 residues. V was cut by 1 base and J by 0 bases, with 16 bases left in between. Germline CDR1 is SGHAT and CDR2 is FQDESV (reference sequence). The CDR3 protein is CASSLGGRTFYSGNTIYF. In DNA form, the CDR3 reads TGTGCCAGCAGCTTAGGAGGCAGGACTTTTTACTCTGGAAACACCATATATTTT.

This clonotype has just a few counts. This chain links TRBV10-3 with TRBJ2-1; 10 nucleotides agree with TRBD2. The CDR3 is 19 amino acids. V shed 4 bases and J 0 bases; nucleotides not matched to a gene: 12. CDR1 and CDR2 (germline): ENHRY, SYGVKD. The CDR3 protein is CAISGQWTSGASSYNEQFF. CDR3 DNA: TGTGCCATCAGTGGACAATGGACTAGCGGAGCCAGCTCCTACAATGAGCAGTTCTTC.

This clonotype was counted at least ten times. The chain employs TRBV15 and TRBJ1-2; 9 positions agree with TRBD1. CDR3 length: 16 residues. Germline V lookup: CDR1 LNHNV, CDR2 YYDKDF (reference sequence). The J segment lost 6 bases and the V segment lost 0 bases, leaving 8 bases of the junction unmatched. The CDR3 DNA follows: TGTGCCACCAGCAGAGATCTGGGACAGGGTATCAATGGCTACACCTTC. Residues: CATSRDLGQGINGYTF.

This clonotype was seen only a few times. The chain joins TRBV7-2 to TRBJ1-1; no clear D gene. V dropped 2 bases and J dropped 3 bases, with 13 bases sitting between them. The CDR3 length is 15 residues. CDR1 is SGHTA, CDR2 FQGNSA, per germline. DNA for the CDR3: TGTGCCAGCAGCTTATATGACCTCGGGGACACTGAAGCTTTCTTT. Its translation: CASSLYDLGDTEAFF.

In this sample, this clonotype turned up a few times. The chain uses TRBV24-1 and TRBJ2-6; D gene uncertain. Looked up from germline, CDR1 is KGHDR and CDR2 is SFDVKD. V lost 12 bases, J lost 1 base, and 18 bases lay in between. The CDR3 is 16 amino acids. CDR3 nucleotide sequence: TGTGCCCCCCCGTTTATTGGAAGTTCTGGGGCCAACGTCCTGACTTTC. Its translation is CAPPFIGSSGANVLTF.

This clonotype was observed many times. This sequence joins TRBV7-6 and TRBJ2-3; D might be TRBD1 (5 bases). Trimming removed 2 bases from V and 0 bases from J, with 12 bases in between. The CDR3 has 16 residues. In germline, CDR1 is SGHVS, CDR2 FNYEAQ. The CDR3 loop is CASSLRARASTDTQYF. CDR3 nucleotides: TGTGCCAGCAGCTTACGGGCCAGGGCGAGCACAGATACGCAGTATTTT.

This sequence joins TRBV4-3 and TRBJ2-7, with 12 bases fitting TRBD2. V lost 2 bases to trimming and J lost 5 bases; unmatched junction nucleotides: 4. Germline V gene sequence: CDR1 LGHNA, CDR2 YSLEER. The CDR3 consists of 15 residues. CDR3: CASSQLAGGPDEQYF. CDR3 DNA: TGCGCCAGCAGCCAACTAGCGGGAGGGCCGGACGAGCAGTACTTC.

The chain links TRBV5-6 to TRBJ2-1; D is ambiguous. CDR1 and CDR2 from the germline V gene are SGHDT and YYEEEE. There are 13 residues in the CDR3. V was pared by 0 bases and J by 7 bases, with 8 bases between. CDR3: CASSLGSRNEQFF. DNA for the CDR3: TGTGCCAGCAGCTTGGGATCTAGGAATGAGCAGTTCTTC.

This clonotype was picked up many times. The chain is built from TRBV12-3 or TRBV12-4 and TRBJ1-1, with D perhaps TRBD1 (5 bases). Deletions cut 2 bases from V and 6 bases from J, with 16 bases between. The CDR3 spans 15 residues. The CDR3 spells CASSLHRGTVSEAFF. The DNA of the CDR3 is TGTGCCAGCAGTTTACATAGGGGAACTGTCTCTGAAGCTTTCTTT.

Comments on this clonotype: Germline is not matched at one junction end, which may reflect a read error. The chain combines TRBV7-7 with TRBJ2-3; D perhaps matches TRBD2 (5 bases). This CDR3 contains 15 residues. The germline gives CDR1 SSHAT, CDR2 FNYEAQ (reference sequence). CDR3 region: CASSLVPGSTDTQYF. The CDR3 DNA reads TGTGCTAGCAGCTTAGTACCGGGATCCACAGATACGCAGTATTTT.

The chain employs TRBV5-5 and TRBJ2-1; weak D call: TRBD2 (7 bases). Germline V gene sequence: CDR1 SGHKS, CDR2 YYEKEE (reference sequence). The germline V and J ends were trimmed by 1 base and 2 bases, with 13 bases remaining between them. The length of the CDR3 is 16 residues. DNA for the CDR3: TGTGCCAGCAGCTTGTCCGCGGGGGCGCCCTACAATGAGCAGTTCTTC. As protein: CASSLSAGAPYNEQFF.

This clonotype has just a few counts. The chain employs TRBV7-9 and TRBJ2-3; possibly TRBD1 or TRBD2 for D (5 bases each). This CDR3 region has 13 residues. V lost 6 bases and J lost 4, with 11 bases in between. Germline V gives CDR1 SEHNR, CDR2 FQNEAQ (reference sequence). The CDR3 DNA is TGTGCCAGCAGGCAAGGGGACCCAGATACGCAGTATTTT. Protein: CASRQGDPDTQYF.

This chain connects TRBV4-1 to TRBJ1-1; tentatively, D is TRBD1 (6 bases). Germline lookup yields CDR1 MGHRA and CDR2 YSYEKL. V was pared by 3 bases and J by 3 bases, with 14 bases between. This CDR3 comprises 15 residues. The DNA for the CDR3 is TGCGCCAGCAGCCACACACAGGGAGGGGACACTGAAGCTTTCTTT. This codes for CASSHTQGGDTEAFF.

The rearrangement joins TRBV12-3 or TRBV12-4 to TRBJ2-3; 11 positions match TRBD2. The CDR3 has 16 residues. V was clipped by 1 base and J by 2 bases; unmatched bases: 2. For the CDR3, the DNA is TGTGCCAGCAGTTTAGGGACTAGCGGGCCCACAGATACGCAGTATTTT. Translating gives CASSLGTSGPTDTQYF.

This clonotype has more than one count but fewer than ten. V is TRBV20-1 and J is TRBJ2-5; D not resolved. Germline CDR1 DFQATT, CDR2 SNEGSKA (reference sequence). V lost 2 bases, J lost 5 bases, and 9 bases lay in between. CDR3 length equals 12 residues. The CDR3: CSARQPPETQYF. The CDR3 nucleotides read TGCAGTGCTAGACAGCCTCCGGAGACCCAGTACTTC.

This clonotype came up a few times. The chain combines TRBV4-3 with TRBJ1-2, with D tentatively TRBD1 (6 bases). The CDR3 consists of 14 residues. Germline loops: CDR1 LGHNA, CDR2 YSLEER. With 5 bases removed from V and 6 bases from J, the gap between germline ends came to 16 bases. The CDR3 protein is CASSTSTGYDGYTF. The CDR3 nucleotides are TGCGCCAGCAGCACCTCCACAGGGTACGATGGCTACACCTTC.

This clonotype appeared a few times. J is TRBJ2-2 and V is TRBV9, with TRBD2 as a possible D gene (5 bases). Trimming took 0 bases from V and 13 from J, leaving 19 bases between them. CDR1 is SGDLS, CDR2 YYNGEE, per germline. The CDR3 runs 15 residues. The CDR3 loop is CASSVDARGTIGLFF. Written as DNA, the CDR3 is TGTGCCAGCAGCGTAGACGCCCGGGGTACAATAGGGCTGTTTTTT.